The 10 T cell receptor beta chains in this list originate from one sample, sequenced in a study of graft-versus-host responses after intestinal transplantation. Antigen specificity for these receptors is unknown. The assay was immunoSEQ multiplex PCR, and TCRdb's table has in-frame clones only and misses some. The sample yields some 90,000 clones, around nine tenths seen once. The specimen comprised unstimulated CD8+ T cells sorted from spleen or lymph node cells, sampled before intestinal transplant. Every receptor here comes from a human donor who received an intestinal transplant.

This rearrangement joins TRBV4-1 to TRBJ2-1; TRBD2 agrees at 10 bases. Germline CDR1 and CDR2: MGHRA and YSYEKL. The V and J ends lost 4 bases and 4 bases, in that order; junction bases with no gene match: 13. This CDR3 spans 18 amino acids. For the CDR3, the DNA is TGCGCCAGCAGCCGGGTCCCGGGACTAGCGTCAGGGTACAATGAGCAGTTCTTC. It encodes CASSRVPGLASGYNEQFF.

This chain links TRBV6-1 with TRBJ2-5, with D perhaps matching TRBD2 (7 bases). The CDR3 length is 14 residues. The germline V gene encodes CDR1 MNHNS and CDR2 SASEGT. Between the trimmed V and J ends, which lost 8 bases and 4 bases, there was a span of 17 bases. The CDR3 sequence: CASQGGGLAETQYF. The CDR3 bases are TGTGCCAGCCAAGGGGGGGGGTTGGCAGAGACCCAGTACTTC.

The genes are TRBV7-7 and TRBJ1-3; maybe TRBD1 (6 bases). Per germline, CDR1 SSHAT and CDR2 FNYEAQ (reference sequence). This CDR3 is built from 13 residues. The V gene lost 8 bases and the J gene lost 4 bases, with 12 bases spanning the gap. CDR3 sequence: CASGGGQGNTIYF. CDR3 bases: TGTGCCAGCGGGGGCGGGCAGGGAAACACCATATATTTT.

This chain connects TRBV6-5 to TRBJ2-1; D is undetermined. V lost 2 bases to trimming and J lost 0 bases, with 8 bases between them. This CDR3 comprises 15 residues. Germline lookup yields CDR1 MNHEY and CDR2 SVGAGI. This chain's CDR3 is CASSYRAPSYNEQFF. The CDR3 DNA follows: TGTGCCAGCAGTTACCGCGCCCCCTCCTACAATGAGCAGTTCTTC.

The chain has TRBV6-1 and TRBJ2-7, with D possibly being TRBD2 (5 bases). This CDR3 spans 14 amino acids. The V and J ends lost 6 bases and 6 bases respectively, with 18 bases between them. Germline CDR1 reads MNHNS; CDR2 reads SASEGT. The CDR3 sequence is CASSPAAGESEQYF. For the CDR3, the DNA is TGTGCCAGCAGCCCAGCGGCCGGGGAGTCCGAGCAGTACTTC.

The table lists this clone with a count of one. The chain couples TRBV19 to TRBJ2-7; tentative D call: TRBD2 (6 bases). The ends were cut back, 6 bases at V and 3 bases at J, with 15 bases in the middle. Germline assignment: CDR1 LNHDA and CDR2 SQIVND (reference sequence). This CDR3 contains 14 residues. DNA of the CDR3: TGTGCCAGTAGGCGGGACGGAGCTAGCTACGAGCAGTACTTC. Amino acids: CASRRDGASYEQYF. The full variable domain, its missing parts supplied by reference TRBV19 and TRBJ2-7, is DGGITQSPKYLFRKEGQNVTLSCEQNLNHDAMYWYRQDPGQGLRLIYYSQIVNDFQKGDIAEGYSVSREKKESFPLTVTSAQKNPTAFYLCASRRDGASYEQYFGPGTRLTVT.

The rearrangement uses TRBV7-4 and TRBJ1-1; D is ambiguous. Germline loops: CDR1 SGHVT, CDR2 SQSDAQ. The CDR3 has 14 amino acids. Trimming stripped 0 bases from V and 0 bases from J, with 5 bases between. CDR3 nucleotides: TGTGCCAGCAGCTTAGCGGGGATGAACACTGAAGCTTTCTTT. It yields the protein CASSLAGMNTEAFF.

V and J are TRBV27 and TRBJ2-6; TRBD1 matches 7 bases. The CDR3 sequence is 17 residues long. CDR1 and CDR2 from the germline V gene are MNHEY and SMNVEV (reference sequence). V lost 6 bases, J lost 0 bases, and 8 bases stayed unmatched. CDR3 bases: TGTGCCAGCAGACTTGGGACAGACAACTCTGGGGCCAACGTCCTGACTTTC. Translating it yields CASRLGTDNSGANVLTF.

V is TRBV19 and J is TRBJ2-1, with D perhaps matching TRBD1 or TRBD2 (5 bases each). CDR1 and CDR2 (germline): LNHDA, SQIVND (reference sequence). The CDR3 extends over 15 amino acids. The V gene lost 0 bases and the J gene lost 4 bases, with 10 bases spanning the gap. The CDR3 spells CASSIDGGTYNEQFF. CDR3 coding DNA: TGTGCCAGTAGTATAGATGGGGGAACTTACAATGAGCAGTTCTTC.

The rearrangement joins TRBV7-9 to TRBJ1-3; weak D call: TRBD1 (5 bases). The CDR3 consists of 14 residues. Germline values: CDR1 SEHNR, CDR2 FQNEAQ (reference sequence). Trimming took off 7 bases at V and 5 bases at J, with 15 bases between the two ends. The CDR3 loop reads CASTLGGERNTIYF. CDR3 coding DNA: TGTGCCAGCACCTTGGGAGGGGAGAGAAACACCATATATTTT.